Listed here are 4 T cell receptor beta chains from one sample, sequenced in a study of tumor-infiltrating lymphocytes in primary liver carcinoma. Scientists recovered RNA and DNA together from around 20-30 mg of unsorted bulk tissue. Constant-region priming of about 0.5 ug total RNA yielded TCR beta cDNA. Three nested multiplex PCR rounds, a slightly modified ARM-PCR method, built the TCR beta libraries. PCR rounds one and two used TRBV1-TRBV30 forward primers with a C-beta reverse primer for 10 cycles each. TCRdb redid the calling of the multiplex PCR reads with MiXCR, one entry per CDR3 protein. Here the sample spans some 120,000 distinct CDR3 sequences, about 59% being singletons. Sequencing input: liver tumor tissue from sampling region 1. Subset reported: tumor region T1, superior pole. The receptors were gathered from a woman aged 60-75 years with primary liver carcinoma and hepatitis B virus infection.

This clonotype has a single count. One end of the junction fails to match germline, which may point to a read error. The J gene is TRBJ2-5, the V gene TRBV29-1, with TRBD2 matching over 8 bases. Germline assignment: CDR1 SQVTM and CDR2 ANQGSEA. This CDR3 region has 14 residues. This chain's CDR3 is CGVVKREFQETQYF. CDR3 coding DNA: TGCGGCGTTGTCAAGCGGGAGTTCCAAGAGACCCAGTACTTC.

Note on this clonotype: This may come from a read error, since a much larger clone is one base off. The chain is built from TRBV10-3 and TRBJ1-1; D possibly corresponds to TRBD1 (5 bases). In germline, CDR1 is ENHRY, CDR2 SYGVKD. The CDR3 extends over 13 amino acids. The ends were cut back, 4 bases at V and 7 bases at J, with 13 bases in the middle. This chain's CDR3 is CAISGSGHGEAFF. The DNA for the CDR3 is TGTGCCATCAGTGGGTCCGGACACGGTGAAGCTTTCTTT.

With respect to this clonotype: At one end, the junction sequence differs from germline, possibly due to a read error. The chain uses TRBV6-1 and TRBJ1-1; tentatively, D is TRBD1 (5 bases). This CDR3 is 14 amino acids long. CDR1 MNHNS and CDR2 SASEGT come from the germline V gene. As DNA, the CDR3 is TGTACCAGCAGTCCCCGGACGGGGGGGACTGAAGCTTTCTTT. The encoded protein is CTSSPRTGGTEAFF.

This clonotype rates as medium-sized. The rearrangement links TRBV11-3 to TRBJ1-4; 7 nucleotides align to TRBD1. The CDR3 totals 12 residues. The germline gives CDR1 SGHNT, CDR2 YENEEA. Germline trimming cut 5 bases from V and 12 bases from J; bases unmatched to any gene: 6. The CDR3 loop is CASSPDRVQLFF. Written as DNA, the CDR3 is TGTGCCAGCAGCCCAGACAGGGTACAACTGTTTTTT. The full variable domain, rest sourced from reference TRBV11-3 and TRBJ1-4, is EAGVVQSPRYKIIEKKQPVAFWCNPISGHNTLYWYLQNLGQGPELLIRYENEEAVDDSQLPKDRFSAERLKGVDSTLKIQPAELGDSAVYLCASSPDRVQLFFGSGTQLSVL.